The 14 T cell receptor beta chains in this list originate from one sample, sequenced in a study of PD-1 blockade in classical Hodgkin lymphoma. Time point here: cycle 4 day 1 (C4D1), after five to seven weeks of nivolumab. Every patient had relapsed following autologous stem cell transplantation, and cohorts differed in brentuximab vedotin exposure. Using immunoSEQ multiplex PCR, the repertoire was profiled, and TCRdb retains in-frame clones only, with some absent. The profile shows over 20,000 clones, approximately 85% of them singletons. The sequenced sample was peripheral blood mononuclear cells (PBMCs), obtained before the fourth cycle of nivolumab. The receptors come from a human donor with classical Hodgkin lymphoma.

The chain links TRBV6-4 to TRBJ1-1; D is uncertain. This CDR3 contains 12 residues. The V gene lost 2 bases and the J gene lost 8 bases, with 9 bases spanning the gap. The germline V gene has CDR1 MRHNA and CDR2 SNTAGT. CDR3 DNA sequence: TGTGCCAGCAGTGACGTCCAGGTAGAAGCTTTCTTT. Protein sequence: CASSDVQVEAFF.

V usage is TRBV2 and J usage is TRBJ1-2; maybe TRBD1 (6 bases). Trimming shortened V by 6 bases and J by 3 bases, and 14 bases separated the two germline ends. This CDR3 is built from 14 residues. Germline values: CDR1 SNHLY, CDR2 FYNNEI. This CDR3 reads CASRTTGLDYGYTF. CDR3 bases: TGTGCCAGCAGAACTACAGGGTTGGACTATGGCTACACCTTC. Based on the CDR3 plus reference TRBV2 and TRBJ1-2, the full variable domain is EPEVTQTPSHQVTQMGQEVILRCVPISNHLYFYWYRQILGQKVEFLVSFYNNEISEKSEIFDDQFSVERPDGSNFTLKIRSTKLEDSAMYFCASRTTGLDYGYTFGSGTRLTVV.

The chain couples TRBV7-2 to TRBJ2-2, with TRBD2 identical over 11 bases. This CDR3 spans 16 amino acids. In germline, CDR1 is SGHTA, CDR2 FQGNSA. The V segment lost 8 bases and the J segment 2 bases; nucleotides outside the gene matches: 7. This CDR3 reads CASRLAGGPNTGELFF. The DNA for the CDR3 is TGTGCCAGCCGGCTAGCGGGGGGCCCTAACACCGGGGAGCTGTTTTTT.

The chain has TRBV6-4 and TRBJ1-1, with TRBD1 identical over 10 bases. V was clipped by 0 bases and J by 4 bases; unmatched bases: 11. Germline V gene lookup returns CDR1 MRHNA and CDR2 SNTAGT. This CDR3 is 18 amino acids long. The CDR3 is CASSDSLLAGQGTTEAFF. CDR3 DNA sequence: TGTGCCAGCAGTGACTCTCTTTTGGCGGGACAGGGGACCACTGAAGCTTTCTTT.

This clone was counted a few times. This chain connects TRBV27 to TRBJ2-3; the D gene is possibly TRBD2 (7 bases). Germline V gene lookup returns CDR1 MNHEY and CDR2 SMNVEV (reference sequence). V was trimmed by 2 bases and J by 0 bases, leaving 18 bases between them. This CDR3 has 18 residues. The DNA for the CDR3 is TGTGCCAGCAGTTTACTGGGAGGGGGGGGCCCTAGCACAGATACGCAGTATTTT. It codes for CASSLLGGGGPSTDTQYF.

The chain is built from TRBV7-2 and TRBJ1-4; possible D gene TRBD1, 5 bases. The germline gives CDR1 SGHTA, CDR2 FQGNSA. The CDR3 has 15 residues. Trimming took off 0 bases at V and 8 bases at J, with 13 bases between the two ends. In DNA, the CDR3 is TGTGCCAGCAGCTTAGCCGGAGGGGCGGGCGAAAAACTGTTTTTT. It specifies CASSLAGGAGEKLFF.

CDR3 amino acids: CASRDGTGTWYGYTF. CDR3 DNA: TGTGCCAGTAGAGATGGGACAGGGACCTGGTATGGCTACACCTTC. This chain uses TRBV19 with TRBJ1-2, with 9 bases lining up with TRBD1. The CDR3 covers 15 residues. CDR1 is LNHDA and CDR2 is SQIVND in the germline V gene (reference sequence). Trimming cost V 6 bases and J 5 bases; bases outside gene matches: 10.

This clone was recorded a few times. This sequence joins TRBV6-5 and TRBJ1-4, with 7 bases identical to TRBD1. The trim removed 5 bases at V and 6 bases at J, leaving 9 bases unmatched. CDR1 and CDR2 from the germline V gene are MNHEY and SVGAGI. CDR3 length equals 15 residues. The CDR3 spells CASSPRQGVHEKLFF. The CDR3, as DNA: TGTGCCAGCAGTCCTCGACAGGGCGTACATGAAAAACTGTTTTTT.

The V and J genes are TRBV11-2 and TRBJ1-2; 10 bases map to TRBD1. J was trimmed by 2 bases and V by 4 bases; bases with no gene match: 4. The length of the CDR3 is 15 residues. Per the germline V gene, CDR1 is SGHAT and CDR2 is FQNNGV. This CDR3 is CASSWGQGSNYGYTF. The CDR3 DNA is TGTGCCAGCAGCTGGGGACAGGGGAGCAACTATGGCTACACCTTC.

The rearrangement uses TRBV6-5 and TRBJ1-5, with D maybe TRBD1 (6 bases). Between the trimmed V and J ends, which lost 5 bases and 4 bases, there was a span of 6 bases. The CDR3 is 12 amino acids. From germline, CDR1 is MNHEY and CDR2 SVGAGI. CDR3 in amino acids: CASSQGNQPQHF. DNA for the CDR3: TGTGCCAGCAGTCAGGGGAATCAGCCCCAGCATTTT.

The chain employs TRBV30 and TRBJ1-2; D remains unclear. Per the germline V gene, CDR1 is GTSNPN and CDR2 is SVGIG (reference sequence). V was shortened by 0 bases and J by 6 bases, with 5 bases between the two germline ends. The CDR3 extends over 11 amino acids. DNA for the CDR3: TGTGCCTGGAGTGTCCGTAATGGCTACACCTTC. The encoded protein is CAWSVRNGYTF.

This clone came up a few times. V gene TRBV5-1 combines with J gene TRBJ2-1; D call uncertain. The CDR3 extends over 12 amino acids. Germline loops: CDR1 SGHRS, CDR2 YFSETQ. V lost 0 bases, J lost 5 bases, and 3 bases lay in between. The CDR3 is CASSLANNEQFF. CDR3 nucleotides: TGCGCCAGCAGCTTGGCCAACAATGAGCAGTTCTTC. Supplemented by reference TRBV5-1 and TRBJ2-1, the full variable domain reads KAGVTQTPRYLIKTRGQQVTLSCSPISGHRSVSWYQQTPGQGLQFLFEYFSETQRNKGNFPGRFSGRQFSNSRSEMNVSTLELGDSALYLCASSLANNEQFFGPGTRLTVL.

This clone occurred a few times. This CDR3 reads CASNQQGSTEAFF. As DNA, the CDR3 is TGTGCCAGCAACCAACAGGGTAGCACTGAAGCTTTCTTT. This chain joins TRBV6-5 and TRBJ1-1; a possible D gene is TRBD1 (6 bases). V was shortened by 7 bases and J by 4 bases, with 13 bases between the two germline ends. Per germline, CDR1 MNHEY and CDR2 SVGAGI. There are 13 residues in the CDR3.

In the case of this clone: In the same sample, other DNA sequences code for this CDR3. The genes are TRBV18 and TRBJ1-5; 8 positions match TRBD1. J gave up 2 bases and V 3 bases, and 3 bases lay outside the gene matches. The germline CDR1 and CDR2 sequences are KGHSH and LQKENI. The CDR3 contains 15 residues. The CDR3 DNA sequence: TGTGCCAGCTCACCTCAGGGACAGGGCAATCAGCCCCAGCATTTT. Translation: CASSPQGQGNQPQHF.